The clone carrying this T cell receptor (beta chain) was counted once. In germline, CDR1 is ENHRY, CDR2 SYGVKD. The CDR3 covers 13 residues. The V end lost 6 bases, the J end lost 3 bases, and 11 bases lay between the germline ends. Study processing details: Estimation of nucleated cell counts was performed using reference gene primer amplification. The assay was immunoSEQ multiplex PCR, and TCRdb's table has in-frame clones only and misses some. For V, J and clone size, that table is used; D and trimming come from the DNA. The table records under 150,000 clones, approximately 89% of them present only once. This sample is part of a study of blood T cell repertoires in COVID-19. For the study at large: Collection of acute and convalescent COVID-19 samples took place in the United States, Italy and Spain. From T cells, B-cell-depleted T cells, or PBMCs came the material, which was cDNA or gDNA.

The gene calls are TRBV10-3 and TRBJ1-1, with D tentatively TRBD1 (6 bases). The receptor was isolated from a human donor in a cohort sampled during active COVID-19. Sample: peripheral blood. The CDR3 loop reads CAIRQGPDTEAFF. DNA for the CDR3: TGTGCCATCAGGCAGGGGCCGGACACTGAAGCTTTCTTT.